This record covers a single T cell receptor (beta chain). This CDR3 contains 12 residues. Germline loops: CDR1 GTSNPN, CDR2 SVGIG (reference sequence). V lost 3 bases to trimming and J lost 13 bases, with 13 bases between them. These data come from a study of blood T cell repertoires in COVID-19. Here immunoSEQ multiplex PCR was the method, and the copy in TCRdb shows in-frame clones only, minus some. The repertoire includes about 69,000 clones, around 90% of them detected once, and approximately 4.8% sits in the top ten. Sequenced: peripheral blood. The receptor's source is a woman aged 60 to 75 with active COVID-19. V is TRBV30 and J is TRBJ1-6; D gene unclear. CDR3 loop: CAWRRSSGPLHF. For the CDR3, the DNA is TGTGCCTGGAGGCGGTCCTCCGGGCCCCTCCACTTT.